This T cell receptor (beta chain) was identified during a study of radiotherapy plus CTLA-4 blockade in lung cancer (dated by TCRdb to about 2018). For context, the study as a whole: Objective responses were observed in 15% to 20% of enrolled patients, and disease control was achieved in around 28%.

The full study reports these points: After treatment with radiotherapy and ipilimumab, TCR clones that originated in tumors expanded in peripheral blood. The strongest predictors of response were reported to be early dynamic shifts in blood T cell clones along with a rise in serum interferon-beta following radiation.

In this study, focal radiation therapy paired with CTLA-4 blockade (ipilimumab) was tested in patients who had chemo-refractory metastatic non-small-cell lung cancer. In the case of this clone: This receptor's antigen is unknown. Base qualities are not recorded, but no much larger clone differs from it by a single base. This same CDR3 is encoded by further DNA sequences in the sample.

The library was prepared using the immunoSEQ multiplex PCR assay. In TCRdb, the immuneACCESS table is reduced to in-frame sequences with V and J assigned. These tables do not hold every clone; where another copy was compared, an unresolved V gene accounts for under half, and the others remain unexplained. The sample table shows around 99,000 clones, and approximately 86% are seen once. 4.5% to 6% of the sample is in the top ten clones. The CDR3 holds 17 amino acids from the cysteine to the phenylalanine. Solely the CDR3 DNA is kept, with 51 bases framed from the first base. Between the V and J ends, shortened by 2 bases and 0 bases respectively, the junction contains 16 bases. From a lookup of the germline V gene, CDR1 and CDR2 are SGHRS and YFSETQ.

The sequence was obtained from a human donor with non-small cell lung cancer that progressed on radiotherapy plus ipilimumab. This sequence uses TRBV5-1 and TRBJ2-3, with no D gene named confidently. Sequenced material: peripheral blood, taken from a patient treated with radiotherapy plus ipilimumab. The nucleotide sequence reads TGCGCCAGCAGCTTCAGGCAGACGCAGTCTAGCACAGATACGCAGTATTTT. This yields the protein CASSFRQTQSSTDTQYF.